This TCR beta chain is from a study of T cells after yellow fever vaccination. Overall study: Low-cell-number fractions were prepared with SMART-Seq v4 Ultra Low Input. Overall study findings and caveats: Detected again after the booster were most primary-vaccination clones, at about 96% CD4 and 70% to 90% CD8.

This clonotype showed up many times. The antigen remains unidentified. TCRdb processed the 5' RACE reads anew with MiXCR; each CDR3 protein has one entry. Of some 400,000 distinct CDR3 sequences listed, under 7.5% are singletons. The TCR originated in a man younger than 40 who received the YFV17D yellow fever vaccine. The material was PBMCs, obtained 5 days after the yellow fever booster vaccination.

Here the CDR3 reads CASSFRAGGGTEQYF. The CDR3 nucleotides are TGTGCCAGCAGTTTCCGAGCGGGAGGGGGGACCGAGCAGTACTTC. The genes are TRBV12-3 or TRBV12-4 and TRBJ2-7; 10 bases align to TRBD2. V shed 3 bases and J 6 bases; nucleotides not matched to a gene: 8. The CDR3 sequence is 15 residues long.